This TCR beta chain was profiled in a study of T cell responses to AZD1222 COVID-19 vaccine. The CDR3 spans 17 residues. Sequencing used immunoSEQ multiplex PCR; TCRdb keeps in-frame clones, though not all of them. The sample holds roughly 100,000 clones; about 90% are singletons and the top ten take around 8.7%. This clone was counted a single time. The chain is built from TRBV21-1 and TRBJ1-5; TRBD1 is taken as the D call from the table, unchecked against the DNA. TRBV21-1 is assigned pseudogene status. The TCR sequence derives from an adult in good health. The sequenced sample was peripheral blood, obtained on day 0 of AZD1222 vaccination. CDR3 sequence reads: CASSKEVEGAWDQPQHF. The DNA of the CDR3 is TGTGCCAGCAGCAAAGAGGTCGAAGGGGCTTGGGATCAGCCCCAGCATTTT.